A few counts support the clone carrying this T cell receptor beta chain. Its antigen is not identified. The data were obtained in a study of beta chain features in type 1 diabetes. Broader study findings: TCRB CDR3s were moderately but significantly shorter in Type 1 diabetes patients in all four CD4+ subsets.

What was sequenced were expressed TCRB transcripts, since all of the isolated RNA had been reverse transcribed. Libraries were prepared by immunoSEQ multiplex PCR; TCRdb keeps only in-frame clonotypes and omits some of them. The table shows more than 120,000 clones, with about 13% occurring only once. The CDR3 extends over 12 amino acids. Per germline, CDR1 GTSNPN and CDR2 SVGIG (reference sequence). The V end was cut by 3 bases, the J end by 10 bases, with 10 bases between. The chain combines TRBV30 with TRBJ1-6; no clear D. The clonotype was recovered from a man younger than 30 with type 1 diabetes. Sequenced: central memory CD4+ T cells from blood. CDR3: CAWRATGSPLHF. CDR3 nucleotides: TGTGCCTGGAGGGCCACCGGATCACCCCTCCACTTT. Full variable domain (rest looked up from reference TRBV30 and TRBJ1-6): SQTIHQWPATLVQPVGSPLSLECTVEGTSNPNLYWYRQAAGRGLQLLFYSVGIGQISSEVPQNLSASRPQDRQFILSSKKLLLSDSGFYLCAWRATGSPLHFGNGTRLTVT.